Given below is one TCR beta chain in context. Antigen specificity is unknown. The sample is drawn from a study of beta chain features in type 1 diabetes. General study points: TCRB CDR3s from Type 1 diabetes patients were moderately but significantly shorter in all four CD4+ subsets. Type 1 diabetes patients had fewer VDJ junction insertions and more deletions.

Germline assignment: CDR1 SNHLY and CDR2 FYNNEI. Trimming took 2 bases from V and 0 from J, leaving 5 bases between them. The CDR3 length is 14 residues. Every isolated RNA sample was fully reverse transcribed, so sequencing captured expressed TCRB transcripts. The repertoire was sequenced with immunoSEQ multiplex PCR; TCRdb's copy has only in-frame clones and lacks some. The repertoire consists of some 360,000 clones, with 15% to 20% occurring once and the leading ten covering 0.044%. This clonotype originated in a woman aged 18 to 35 in good health. The sample was naive CD4+ T cells from blood. This chain connects TRBV2 to TRBJ1-5; D uncertain. Here the CDR3 reads CASSEQVSNQPQHF. In DNA, the CDR3 is TGTGCCAGCAGTGAACAGGTTAGCAATCAGCCCCAGCATTTT. The entire variable domain, with the rest obtained from reference TRBV2 and TRBJ1-5, is as follows: EPEVTQTPSHQVTQMGQEVILRCVPISNHLYFYWYRQILGQKVEFLVSFYNNEISEKSEIFDDQFSVERPDGSNFTLKIRSTKLEDSAMYFCASSEQVSNQPQHFGDGTRLSIL.